A selection of T cell receptor beta chains follows, all from one sample in a study of control samples from healthy donors and cancer patients. Sequencing was performed with immunoSEQ multiplex PCR; in TCRdb, only in-frame clones are kept and a portion is missing. The table lists about 84,000 clones, around 80% of them singletons. Sample: PBMCs. The receptor set was obtained from a man aged 60-69 years with head and neck cancer. The CDR3 runs from the conserved cysteine through the conserved F or W. Fields, in order: J gene, V gene, clone size, D gene, CDR3 protein, CDR3 DNA. D genes are given only for firm matches. For some rows the clone size is stated as once, few or many, or as a class when expanded; others skip it.

J gene: TRBJ1-4
V gene: TRBV7-6
clone size: -
D gene: -
CDR3 protein: CASSIGRATNEKLFF
CDR3 DNA: TGTGCCAGCAGCATCGGGCGTGCAACTAATGAAAAACTGTTTTTT

J gene: TRBJ2-7
V gene: TRBV19
clone size: -
D gene: -
CDR3 protein: CASSIDPGGSYEQYF
CDR3 DNA: TGTGCCAGTAGTATAGACCCCGGGGGCTCCTACGAGCAGTACTTC

J gene: TRBJ2-7
V gene: TRBV7-9
clone size: -
D gene: -
CDR3 protein: CASTLTETYEQYF
CDR3 DNA: TGTGCCAGCACCCTGACAGAAACCTACGAGCAGTACTTC

J gene: TRBJ2-7
V gene: TRBV5-1
clone size: -
D gene: -
CDR3 protein: CASSGGGTGSYEQYF
CDR3 DNA: TGCGCCAGCAGCGGGGGGGGGACAGGATCCTACGAGCAGTACTTC

J gene: TRBJ2-2
V gene: TRBV9
clone size: -
D gene: TRBD2
CDR3 protein: CASSVSWRERIGELFF
CDR3 DNA: TGTGCCAGCAGCGTATCCTGGCGGGAGAGGATCGGGGAGCTGTTTTTT

J gene: TRBJ2-7
V gene: TRBV6-5
clone size: -
D gene: -
CDR3 protein: CASSYLPSYEQYF
CDR3 DNA: TGTGCCAGCAGTTATCTACCCTCCTACGAGCAGTACTTC

J gene: TRBJ1-1
V gene: TRBV5-4
clone size: few
D gene: -
CDR3 protein: CASSLGQGKRAFF
CDR3 DNA: TGTGCCAGCAGCTTGGGCCAGGGAAAGCGCGCTTTCTTT

J gene: TRBJ1-2
V gene: TRBV7-2
clone size: -
D gene: -
CDR3 protein: CASSGGELGGYTF
CDR3 DNA: TGTGCCAGCAGCGGGGGCGAATTAGGTGGCTACACCTTC

J gene: TRBJ2-7
V gene: TRBV25-1
clone size: -
D gene: -
CDR3 protein: CASSEAGKAYEQYF
CDR3 DNA: TGTGCCAGCAGTGAAGCAGGGAAGGCCTACGAGCAGTACTTC

J gene: TRBJ2-5
V gene: TRBV19
clone size: -
D gene: -
CDR3 protein: CASNRDGRNTQYF
CDR3 DNA: TGTGCCAGTAATAGGGACGGAAGAAACACCCAGTACTTC

J gene: TRBJ1-2
V gene: TRBV29-1
clone size: -
D gene: TRBD1
CDR3 protein: CSASGQGAGYNYGYTF
CDR3 DNA: TGCAGCGCTTCGGGACAGGGGGCAGGATACAACTATGGCTACACCTTC

J gene: TRBJ2-1
V gene: TRBV19
clone size: -
D gene: -
CDR3 protein: CASSTDRSGSYNEQFF
CDR3 DNA: TGTGCCAGTAGTACAGACCGATCCGGCTCCTACAATGAGCAGTTCTTC

J gene: TRBJ2-5
V gene: TRBV27
clone size: -
D gene: TRBD2
CDR3 protein: CASSPGTSVGETQYF
CDR3 DNA: TGTGCCAGCAGCCCCGGGACTAGCGTCGGAGAGACCCAGTACTTC

J gene: TRBJ2-3
V gene: TRBV28
clone size: -
D gene: TRBD1
CDR3 protein: CASSLYRLENRDRGTDTQYF
CDR3 DNA: TGTGCCAGCAGTTTATACCGACTCGAAAACCGGGACAGGGGGACAGATACGCAGTATTTT

J gene: TRBJ2-1
V gene: TRBV7-6
clone size: -
D gene: -
CDR3 protein: CASSSTLTMQQFF
CDR3 DNA: TGTGCCAGCAGCTCCACCCTGACAATGCAGCAGTTCTTC

J gene: TRBJ2-2
V gene: TRBV1
clone size: -
D gene: -
CDR3 protein: CTSSRTQQTQPNLSTGELFF
CDR3 DNA: TGCACCAGCAGTCGGACGCAGCAGACACAACCTAACCTTAGCACCGGGGAGCTGTTTTTT

J gene: TRBJ2-7
V gene: TRBV29-1
clone size: once
D gene: -
CDR3 protein: CSARVQGYSYEQYF
CDR3 DNA: TGCAGCGCCAGGGTCCAGGGTTATTCCTACGAGCAGTACTTC

J gene: TRBJ1-2
V gene: TRBV21-1
clone size: -
D gene: -
CDR3 protein: CAINVKARYAELQYGYTF
CDR3 DNA: TGTGCCATCAACGTAAAAGCAAGATACGCGGAGCTACAATATGGCTACACCTTC

J gene: TRBJ2-3
V gene: TRBV5-1
clone size: -
D gene: TRBD1
CDR3 protein: CASSRSDRGADTQYF
CDR3 DNA: TGCGCCAGCAGCCGATCGGACAGGGGCGCAGATACGCAGTATTTT

J gene: TRBJ2-7
V gene: TRBV5-1
clone size: -
D gene: TRBD1
CDR3 protein: CASSFLGTGSGSQYF
CDR3 DNA: TGCGCCAGCAGCTTCCTCGGGACAGGGTCCGGGTCGCAGTACTTC

J gene: TRBJ1-3
V gene: TRBV10-1
clone size: -
D gene: TRBD1
CDR3 protein: CASKWTGGKLSGNTIYF
CDR3 DNA: TGCGCCAGCAAATGGACAGGGGGCAAACTCTCTGGAAACACCATATATTTT

J gene: TRBJ1-1
V gene: TRBV6-6
clone size: -
D gene: -
CDR3 protein: CASTEVGAQGTEAFF
CDR3 DNA: TGTGCCAGCACCGAGGTAGGGGCGCAGGGCACTGAAGCTTTCTTT

J gene: TRBJ2-7
V gene: TRBV5-1
clone size: -
D gene: -
CDR3 protein: CASSLGQGPLYEQYF
CDR3 DNA: TGCGCCAGCAGCTTGGGTCAGGGCCCGCTCTACGAGCAGTACTTC

J gene: TRBJ2-2
V gene: TRBV5-4
clone size: -
D gene: -
CDR3 protein: CASSSKGGPGELFF
CDR3 DNA: TGTGCCAGCAGCTCTAAGGGCGGTCCCGGGGAGCTGTTTTTT

J gene: TRBJ1-5
V gene: TRBV9
clone size: -
D gene: TRBD1
CDR3 protein: CASSVGAGGVNQPQHF
CDR3 DNA: TGTGCCAGCAGCGTAGGGGCAGGGGGGGTCAATCAGCCCCAGCATTTT

J gene: TRBJ2-1
V gene: TRBV30
clone size: -
D gene: -
CDR3 protein: CAWTILDCKRFF
CDR3 DNA: TGTGCCTGGACTATTCTCGACTGTAAACGGTTCTTC

J gene: TRBJ1-1
V gene: TRBV5-6
clone size: -
D gene: -
CDR3 protein: CASSWGTTDTEAFF
CDR3 DNA: TGTGCCAGCAGCTGGGGGACAACTGACACTGAAGCTTTCTTT

J gene: TRBJ1-2
V gene: TRBV19
clone size: -
D gene: -
CDR3 protein: CASRGRDTANYGYTF
CDR3 DNA: TGTGCCAGTAGGGGACGGGACACTGCTAACTATGGCTACACCTTC

J gene: TRBJ2-1
V gene: TRBV14
clone size: -
D gene: TRBD2
CDR3 protein: CASSQDLAGRSYNEQFF
CDR3 DNA: TGTGCCAGCAGCCAAGACTTAGCGGGAAGGTCCTACAATGAGCAGTTCTTC

J gene: TRBJ1-5
V gene: TRBV19
clone size: -
D gene: TRBD1
CDR3 protein: CASSIGDRGNQPQHF
CDR3 DNA: TGTGCCAGTAGTATAGGGGACAGGGGTAATCAGCCCCAGCATTTT

J gene: TRBJ2-2
V gene: TRBV11-2
clone size: -
D gene: -
CDR3 protein: CASSLYPPGQWTPEELFF
CDR3 DNA: TGTGCCAGCAGCTTATACCCACCCGGACAGTGGACGCCAGAGGAGCTGTTTTTT

J gene: TRBJ1-1
V gene: TRBV28
clone size: -
D gene: -
CDR3 protein: CASSFGWTEAFF
CDR3 DNA: TGTGCCAGCAGTTTTGGGTGGACTGAAGCTTTCTTT

J gene: TRBJ2-6
V gene: TRBV19
clone size: -
D gene: -
CDR3 protein: CATNPGTRGANVLTF
CDR3 DNA: TGTGCCACTAACCCAGGGACACGGGGGGCCAACGTCCTGACTTTC

J gene: TRBJ2-5
V gene: TRBV19
clone size: -
D gene: TRBD1
CDR3 protein: CASSLGQAETQYF
CDR3 DNA: TGTGCCAGTAGTTTGGGACAGGCCGAGACCCAGTACTTC

J gene: TRBJ1-5
V gene: TRBV11-2
clone size: -
D gene: -
CDR3 protein: CASSLVGGYNQPQHF
CDR3 DNA: TGTGCCAGCAGCTTAGTCGGAGGATATAATCAGCCCCAGCATTTT

J gene: TRBJ2-1
V gene: TRBV29-1
clone size: -
D gene: -
CDR3 protein: CSAWGGGGRSSYNEQFF
CDR3 DNA: TGCAGCGCCTGGGGGGGCGGGGGAAGGAGCTCCTACAATGAGCAGTTCTTC